This paragraph covers one T cell receptor (beta chain) sequence. The antigen is undetermined. PCR employed 60 Vbeta and 13 Jbeta primers. Generated by immunoSEQ multiplex PCR, the TCRdb table keeps only in-frame clones and is missing some. Its table lists over 100,000 clones. The donors were healthy bone marrow donors. The data were taken from a study of cytomegalovirus exposure and HLA in healthy donors. On the study more broadly: HLA-typed donors were the source of 82 million or so unique TCRs, which an early data release held.

The CDR3 is made up of 15 amino acids. General study points: Specificity of a few CMV-associated chains for CMV antigens was verified in vitro. As immune exposure information, only CMV serostatus was available.

This receptor was obtained from a woman aged 35 to 49 in good health and CMV-seropositive. The chain recombines TRBV12-2 with TRBJ2-7; no DNA check was done on the table's D call, TRBD1. TRBV12-2 is termed a pseudogene. The sequenced sample consisted of PBMCs. The CDR3 is CASRLETGVIYEQYF. The CDR3 nucleotides read TGTGCAAGTCGCTTAGAGACAGGGGTTATCTACGAGCAGTACTTC.